Below, 27 T cell receptor beta chains from the same sample are listed, as sequenced in a study of Graves' ophthalmopathy and Graves' hyperthyroidism. Amplified material comprised TCR beta CDR3 regions derived from RNA transcripts. Second-round multiplex PCR followed a first-round RT-PCR using HTBI primers. Each CDR3 protein is one row after TCRdb ran MiXCR on the multiplex PCR reads. The sample includes around 1,200,000 distinct CDR3 sequences, about 35% seen only once; the top ten take 11%. What was sequenced was peripheral blood or thyroid tissue (not recorded which). The receptors originated from an adult man with Graves' hyperthyroidism.

A few counts support this clonotype. The CDR3 protein is CASRVQGFGYEQYF. The CDR3 DNA is TGTGCCAGCAGAGTACAGGGCTTCGGGTACGAGCAGTACTTC. The chain employs TRBV2 and TRBJ2-7; tentatively, D is TRBD1 (6 bases). Germline CDR1 is SNHLY and CDR2 is FYNNEI. Trimming removed 6 bases at V and 4 bases at J, with 16 bases between. CDR3 length equals 14 residues.

This clonotype was seen a handful of times. This clone may be a read error of a much larger clone one base away. The V call is TRBV14, the J call TRBJ1-1; no definite D call. The CDR3 runs to 13 residues. The germline CDR1 and CDR2 sequences are SGHDN and FVKESK. CDR3 sequence reads: CAGSQNMNTEAFF. The CDR3 nucleotides are TGTGCCGGCAGCCAAAACATGAACACTGAAGCTTTCTTT.

The chain joins TRBV15 to TRBJ1-2, with TRBD1 identical over 7 bases. The CDR3 totals 16 residues. V gave up 1 base and J gave up 4 bases; unmatched junction bases: 9. The germline V gene encodes CDR1 LNHNV and CDR2 YYDKDF (reference sequence). Here the CDR3 reads CATSRGLQGPSYGYTF. CDR3 DNA sequence: TGTGCCACCAGCAGAGGCCTACAGGGGCCGAGCTATGGCTACACCTTC.

This clonotype appeared many times. The chain is built from TRBV7-9 and TRBJ1-6, with D hard to call. V was pared by 3 bases and J by 5 bases, with 8 bases between. The CDR3 has 14 residues. The germline V gene encodes CDR1 SEHNR and CDR2 FQNEAQ (reference sequence). As DNA, the CDR3 is TGTGCCAGCAGCTTCGGCCGGAATAATTCACCCCTCCACTTT. Protein sequence: CASSFGRNNSPLHF. The variable domain in full, with the rest retrieved from reference TRBV7-9 and TRBJ1-6, is DTGVSQNPRHKITKRGQNVTFRCDPISEHNRLYWYRQTLGQGPEFLTYFQNEAQLEKSRLLSDRFSAERPKGSFSTLEIQRTEQGDSAMYLCASSFGRNNSPLHFGNGTRLTVT.

V gene TRBV19 combines with J gene TRBJ1-5; 9 bases are a match to TRBD1. Germline V CDR1 and CDR2: LNHDA, SQIVND (reference sequence). Trimming removed 7 bases from V and 7 bases from J; junction bases left unmatched: 8. This CDR3 is 14 amino acids long. This CDR3 is CASTMDRGAQPQHF. The DNA of the CDR3 is TGTGCCAGTACAATGGACAGGGGTGCGCAGCCCCAGCATTTT. Using reference TRBV19 and TRBJ1-5 for the parts outside the CDR3, the full variable domain is DGGITQSPKYLFRKEGQNVTLSCEQNLNHDAMYWYRQDPGQGLRLIYYSQIVNDFQKGDIAEGYSVSREKKESFPLTVTSAQKNPTAFYLCASTMDRGAQPQHFGDGTRLSIL.

There are many counts of this clonotype. The chain has TRBV7-2 and TRBJ2-7, with no clear D. The CDR3 length is 14 residues. The V end lost 1 base, the J end lost 2 bases, and 9 bases lay between the germline ends. Germline CDR1 and CDR2: SGHTA and FQGNSA. CDR3 amino acids: CASSLGPKTYEQYF. The CDR3 DNA is TGTGCCAGCAGCTTAGGTCCAAAAACCTACGAGCAGTACTTC.

This clonotype was counted many times. The chain links TRBV19 to TRBJ1-3; 9 bases agree with TRBD1. The V gene end was trimmed by 9 bases and the J gene end by 3 bases; junction bases not matched to a gene: 9. CDR3 size: 15 residues. CDR1 is LNHDA and CDR2 is SQIVND in the germline V gene (reference sequence). CDR3 nucleotide sequence: TGTGCCAGCCTTCCGGGACAGGGAGTTGGAAACACCATATATTTT. Translating gives CASLPGQGVGNTIYF.

This clonotype was recorded a few times. The V call is TRBV15, the J call TRBJ1-2, with TRBD1 matching 7 bases. Germline V gives CDR1 LNHNV, CDR2 YYDKDF (reference sequence). The length of the CDR3 is 13 residues. Germline trimming cut 3 bases from V and 5 bases from J; bases unmatched to any gene: 3. CDR3 amino acids: CATSRGQKYGYTF. The CDR3 DNA sequence: TGTGCCACCAGCAGGGGACAGAAATATGGCTACACCTTC.

As to this clonotype: A junction end diverges from the germline sequence, so it may reflect a read error. The chain uses TRBV24-1 and TRBJ2-2; perhaps D is TRBD1 or TRBD2 (5 bases each). The germline CDR1 and CDR2 sequences are KGHDR and SFDVKD. The CDR3 loop spans 14 amino acids. In DNA form, the CDR3 reads TGTGCCATCGAAGGGGCTGGGAACACCGGGGAACTGTTTTTT. Its translation is CAIEGAGNTGELFF.

The chain employs TRBV7-8 and TRBJ2-5; possible D gene TRBD2, 7 bases. Deletions cut 6 bases from V and 5 bases from J, with 16 bases between. The CDR3 consists of 14 residues. Per the germline V gene, CDR1 is SGHVS and CDR2 is FQNEAQ. The DNA for the CDR3 is TGTGCCAGCAGGTCTGGGGGGGGCGTTGAGACCCAGTACTTC. Its protein product is CASRSGGGVETQYF.

Many counts were recorded for this clonotype. This sequence joins TRBV12-3 or TRBV12-4 and TRBJ1-1; D remains ambiguous. V gave up 3 bases and J gave up 1 base, with 9 bases separating them. This CDR3 contains 14 residues. This CDR3 is CASSFLGTNTEAFF. The DNA of the CDR3 is TGTGCCAGCAGTTTCCTGGGAACGAACACTGAAGCTTTCTTT.

The chain links TRBV5-6 to TRBJ1-3, with D uncertain. Germline values: CDR1 SGHDT, CDR2 YYEEEE. The CDR3 has 18 amino acids. V lost 4 bases, J lost 4 bases, and 24 bases lay in between. The CDR3 DNA sequence: TGTGCCAGCAGCCGACGTAACCCGGGCCGAGCTTCCGGAAACACCATATATTTT. Its translation: CASSRRNPGRASGNTIYF.

This clonotype has at least ten counts. The rearrangement links TRBV2 to TRBJ2-7; D gene ambiguous. The CDR3 runs 13 residues. Germline values: CDR1 SNHLY, CDR2 FYNNEI. The V end was cut by 7 bases, the J end by 3 bases, with 13 bases between. The CDR3 DNA sequence: TGTGCCAGCATCTTAGACACCCACTACGAGCAGTACTTC. Translated, it gives CASILDTHYEQYF.

This clonotype was picked up a small number of times. The CDR3 spells CASSPLPGYGYTF. The CDR3, as DNA: TGTGCCAGCAGTCCACTTCCAGGCTATGGCTACACCTTC. J is TRBJ1-2 and V is TRBV28, with D unclear. This CDR3 has 13 amino acids. V was cut by 5 bases and J by 4 bases, with 11 bases left in between. The germline CDR1 and CDR2 sequences are MDHEN and SYDVKM.

The V gene is TRBV5-4, the J gene TRBJ2-5, with D possibly matching TRBD2 (6 bases). CDR1 is SGHNT and CDR2 is YYREEE in the germline V gene (reference sequence). The CDR3 length is 13 residues. The V end lost 5 bases, the J end lost 5 bases, and 13 bases lay between the germline ends. Here the CDR3 DNA reads TGTGCCAGCAGTTCTCTAGCGCGCGAGACCCAGTACTTC. This encodes CASSSLARETQYF.

This clonotype was observed a handful of times. The chain joins TRBV7-2 to TRBJ2-5; 10 positions agree with TRBD2. Germline CDR1 SGHTA, CDR2 FQGNSA. The trim removed 5 bases at V and 5 bases at J, leaving 8 bases unmatched. The CDR3 covers 15 residues. The CDR3 DNA sequence: TGTGCCAGCAGCAAAGAGCGGGAGGGCCGGGAGACCCAGTACTTC. This translates into CASSKEREGRETQYF.

This clonotype has a count of ten or more. The chain carries TRBV5-1 and TRBJ1-1; D gene ambiguous. This CDR3 spans 14 amino acids. V was pared by 0 bases and J by 5 bases, with 11 bases between. In germline, CDR1 is SGHRS, CDR2 YFSETQ. The CDR3 bases are TGCGCCAGCAGCTTGGAGCTGTCGCAAACTGAAGCTTTCTTT. The encoded protein is CASSLELSQTEAFF.

This clonotype was seen repeatedly, ten times or more. The V gene is TRBV10-3, the J gene TRBJ1-6; TRBD1 matches 11 bases. The CDR3 extends over 15 amino acids. V gave up 6 bases and J gave up 7 bases; unmatched junction bases: 5. Germline V gene data show CDR1 as ENHRY and CDR2 as SYGVKD. For the CDR3, the DNA is TGTGCCATCAGACCAGGACAGGGGGCGAATTCACCCCTCCACTTT. The encoded protein is CAIRPGQGANSPLHF.

The V and J genes are TRBV25-1 and TRBJ1-2; 8 nucleotides align to TRBD1. The CDR3 covers 15 residues. V lost 4 bases, J lost 2 bases, and 6 bases stayed unmatched. The germline CDR1 and CDR2 sequences are MGHDK and SYGVNS. The CDR3 reads CASSAWTGWNYGYTF. The CDR3 bases are TGTGCCAGCAGTGCATGGACAGGGTGGAACTATGGCTACACCTTC.

Note on this clonotype: One end of the junction varies from germline; a read error may be responsible. The J gene is TRBJ2-7, the V gene TRBV19, with a tentative D call TRBD1 (6 bases). This CDR3 has 15 residues. Germline lookup yields CDR1 LNHDA and CDR2 SQIVND (reference sequence). The CDR3 loop reads CASSLNHGQSYEQHF. The CDR3, as DNA: TGTGCCAGTAGTCTCAACCACGGACAGAGCTACGAGCAGCACTTC.

This clonotype was counted at least ten times. The chain employs TRBV7-8 and TRBJ1-1, with a possible D match to TRBD1 (5 bases). Trimming shortened V by 1 base and J by 0 bases, and 9 bases separated the two germline ends. Germline V gene sequence: CDR1 SGHVS, CDR2 FQNEAQ. This CDR3 is 15 amino acids long. CDR3 nucleotides: TGTGCCAGCAGCTTAGGGCGACAGTTGAACACTGAAGCTTTCTTT. Amino acid sequence: CASSLGRQLNTEAFF.

The chain recombines TRBV6-6 with TRBJ1-3; possibly TRBD1 for D (5 bases). The CDR3 has 17 residues. Between the trimmed V and J ends, which lost 2 bases and 0 bases, there was a span of 14 bases. Germline CDR1 MNHNY, CDR2 SVGAGI (reference sequence). CDR3 region: CASSYHGTGSSGNTIYF. The CDR3 nucleotides are TGTGCCAGCAGTTACCACGGGACGGGGTCCTCTGGAAACACCATATATTTT.

This clonotype came up many times. V and J are TRBV5-5 and TRBJ1-1; 8 bases match TRBD1. Germline assignment: CDR1 SGHKS and CDR2 YYEKEE (reference sequence). The junction had 8 bases not matched to a gene; V was cut back by 0 bases and J by 10 bases. CDR3 length: 14 residues. The chain's CDR3 is CASSLEGQGARAFF. DNA of the CDR3: TGTGCCAGCAGCTTGGAAGGACAGGGTGCGCGAGCTTTCTTT.

This clonotype was observed a few times. The chain recombines TRBV11-2 with TRBJ1-2; the D gene is possibly TRBD1 (6 bases). V lost 5 bases and J 2 bases, leaving 18 bases between the germline ends. The CDR3 loop spans 16 amino acids. Per germline, CDR1 SGHAT and CDR2 FQNNGV. The chain's CDR3 is CASSPLRGAKNYGYTF. The DNA of the CDR3 is TGTGCCAGCAGCCCACTTAGGGGGGCGAAGAACTATGGCTACACCTTC.

In the case of this clonotype: An end of the junction differs from the germline gene, which may be a read error. J is TRBJ2-7 and V is TRBV10-2, with a possible D match to TRBD1 (7 bases). Germline V gene lookup returns CDR1 WSHSY and CDR2 SAAADI. CDR3 length: 18 residues. The CDR3, as DNA: TGCGCCTGCAGTGCTTTGCCCCAGGGGGTTGCGGGAACCTACGAGCAGTACTTC. This gives the protein CACSALPQGVAGTYEQYF.

This clonotype is a singleton in its sample. The junction shows a germline mismatch at one end, possibly a read error. The chain recombines TRBV15 with TRBJ1-1; D uncertain. CDR1 and CDR2 (germline): LNHNV, YYDKDF (reference sequence). The CDR3 spans 14 residues. CDR3 protein: CATSPRAGYTEAFF. The CDR3 bases are TGTGCCACCAGCCCCCGGGCAGGATACACTGAAGCCTTCTTT.

The chain couples TRBV6-5 to TRBJ1-1; a weak D match, TRBD1 (5 bases). Trimming took 2 bases from V and 1 from J, leaving 11 bases between them. From germline, CDR1 is MNHEY and CDR2 SVGAGI. The CDR3 is 15 residues long. CDR3 DNA sequence: TGTGCCAGCAGTTACGGCGGGGCCAAGAACACTGAAGCTTTCTTT. Its translation: CASSYGGAKNTEAFF.